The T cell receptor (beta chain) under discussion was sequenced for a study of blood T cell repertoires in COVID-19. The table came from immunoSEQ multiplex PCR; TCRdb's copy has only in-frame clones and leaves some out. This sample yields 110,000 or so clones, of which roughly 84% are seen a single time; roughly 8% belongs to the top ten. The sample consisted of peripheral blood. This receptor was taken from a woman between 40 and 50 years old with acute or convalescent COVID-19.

The CDR3 DNA is TGTGCCAGCAGTTCTACAGGGGGGGCCTACGAGCAGTACTTC. Translation: CASSSTGGAYEQYF. This chain uses TRBV27 with TRBJ2-7, with D possibly TRBD1 on 8 matching bases. The CDR3 is 14 residues long. Germline assignment: CDR1 MNHEY and CDR2 SMNVEV (reference sequence). Trimming took off 4 bases at V and 2 bases at J, with 12 bases between the two ends.